The next 26 T cell receptor beta chains were all read from a single sample in a study of shared clonotypes between healthy human individuals. Assay: immunoSEQ multiplex PCR; the TCRdb copy retains only in-frame clones and omits some. Of 2 million to 2.5 million clones listed, roughly 92% are singletons. Sequencing was carried out using naive CD4+ T cells from PBMCs. Regarding subset: CD45RA+ positively selected. These receptors originate from a man younger than 30 in good health. Some clones in this sample may be carry-over from other donors' samples.

The gene calls are TRBV27 and TRBJ2-6, with D possibly TRBD2 on 6 matching bases. Germline CDR1 reads MNHEY; CDR2 reads SMNVEV (reference sequence). CDR3 length: 16 amino acids. Deletions cut 6 bases from V and 3 bases from J, with 15 bases between. This chain's CDR3 is CASSALFGSGANVLTF. DNA of the CDR3: TGTGCCAGCAGCGCCCTCTTCGGGAGTGGGGCCAACGTCCTGACTTTC.

The chain recombines TRBV19 with TRBJ1-2, with 8 bases fitting TRBD1. This CDR3 contains 14 residues. Germline V gene data show CDR1 as LNHDA and CDR2 as SQIVND (reference sequence). V shed 7 bases, J shed 6 bases, and the junction held 10 bases outside the gene matches. The CDR3 DNA reads TGTGCCAGTACCCGCCGGACAGGGATGGATGGCTACACCTTC. Translating gives CASTRRTGMDGYTF.

V is TRBV6-5 and J is TRBJ1-5; D unclear. CDR3 length equals 14 residues. CDR1 MNHEY and CDR2 SVGAGI come from the germline V gene. V was trimmed by 5 bases and J by 4 bases, leaving 12 bases between them. The CDR3 bases are TGTGCCAGCAGTAGAGAGGCCCTGAATCAGCCCCAGCATTTT. This codes for CASSREALNQPQHF.

This clone was seen once. The chain recombines TRBV4-3 with TRBJ2-5; possibly TRBD2 for D (5 bases). Trimming pared 0 bases from V and 6 bases from J, leaving 11 bases between. The CDR3 loop spans 14 amino acids. Germline values: CDR1 LGHNA, CDR2 YSLEER. CDR3 coding DNA: TGCGCCAGCAGCCAAGACCCCCGGGGAAAGACCCAGTACTTC. Protein: CASSQDPRGKTQYF.

This chain joins TRBV9 and TRBJ2-2; no clear D. Trimming pared 2 bases from V and 6 bases from J, leaving 17 bases between. Germline values: CDR1 SGDLS, CDR2 YYNGEE. The CDR3 contains 16 residues. CDR3: CASSVGPPRVAGELFF. The CDR3 DNA reads TGTGCCAGCAGCGTCGGGCCCCCGAGAGTCGCCGGGGAGCTGTTTTTT.

Note on this clone: Other nucleotide sequences in the sample specify the same CDR3. The CDR3 DNA sequence: TGTGCCAGCTCACCGACTGTGACGAACACTGAAGCTTTCTTT. Translating it yields CASSPTVTNTEAFF. The gene calls are TRBV18 and TRBJ1-1, with no clear D. V lost 3 bases and J lost 1, with 9 bases in between. CDR1 is KGHSH and CDR2 is LQKENI in the germline V gene. The CDR3 length is 14 residues.

Points on this clone: The same CDR3 can be traced to other DNA sequences in this sample. V usage is TRBV28 and J usage is TRBJ1-5; no clear D gene. The V end was cut by 1 base, the J end by 2 bases, with 9 bases between. The CDR3 loop spans 15 amino acids. Germline values: CDR1 MDHEN, CDR2 SYDVKM. The CDR3 spells CASSLYSRGNQPQHF. The CDR3 bases are TGTGCCAGCAGTTTATATAGCAGAGGCAATCAGCCCCAGCATTTT.

In the case of this clone: Within the sample, other DNA sequences also encode this same CDR3. The rearrangement links TRBV5-1 to TRBJ2-2; D gene unclear. Germline V gene lookup returns CDR1 SGHRS and CDR2 YFSETQ. The CDR3 contains 14 residues. Trimming removed 1 base from V and 1 base from J, with 5 bases in between. As DNA, the CDR3 is TGCGCCAGCAGCTTGAGAGAGAACACCGGGGAGCTGTTTTTT. This gives the protein CASSLRENTGELFF. The full variable domain, with the rest looked up from reference TRBV5-1 and TRBJ2-2, is KAGVTQTPRYLIKTRGQQVTLSCSPISGHRSVSWYQQTPGQGLQFLFEYFSETQRNKGNFPGRFSGRQFSNSRSEMNVSTLELGDSALYLCASSLRENTGELFFGEGSRLTVL.

J is TRBJ1-4 and V is TRBV7-3; D uncertain. This CDR3 contains 16 residues. Germline values: CDR1 SGHTA, CDR2 FQGTGA. V was pared by 5 bases and J by 1 base, with 14 bases between. The CDR3 here is CASSNPGPQTNEKLFF. CDR3 nucleotides: TGTGCCAGCAGCAATCCGGGCCCCCAAACTAATGAAAAACTGTTTTTT.

DNA for the CDR3: TGTGCCAGTAGTACCTTAGCGGGGGTCTCTGGGGCCAACGTCCTGACTTTC. The encoded protein is CASSTLAGVSGANVLTF. The chain is built from TRBV19 and TRBJ2-6; 9 positions match TRBD2. With 4 bases clipped from V and 0 bases from J, the junction kept 4 bases outside the gene matches. This CDR3 region has 17 residues. Germline CDR1 and CDR2: LNHDA and SQIVND (reference sequence).

The rearrangement links TRBV27 to TRBJ2-7; D is unclear. The germline V gene has CDR1 MNHEY and CDR2 SMNVEV (reference sequence). With 5 bases removed from V and 0 bases from J, the gap between germline ends came to 14 bases. This CDR3 spans 15 amino acids. The DNA for the CDR3 is TGTGCCAGCAGTCACTATAGCCGGAGCTCCTACGAGCAGTACTTC. Protein sequence: CASSHYSRSSYEQYF.

This sequence joins TRBV7-2 and TRBJ2-7; 8 bases align to TRBD1. CDR3 length: 14 amino acids. CDR1 and CDR2 from the germline V gene are SGHTA and FQGNSA. After removal of 5 bases from V and 5 bases from J, the junction contained 8 bases not matched to a gene. In nucleotides, the CDR3 is TGTGCCAGCAGCCGAAACAGGGGACAGGACGAGCAGTACTTC. Encoded protein: CASSRNRGQDEQYF.

This clone was counted a single time. The chain uses TRBV29-1 and TRBJ2-3; 8 nucleotides match TRBD1. After removal of 4 bases from V and 0 bases from J, the junction contained 3 bases not matched to a gene. CDR3 length: 14 residues. Germline V gives CDR1 SQVTM, CDR2 ANQGSEA. The CDR3 DNA is TGCAGCGTTGCAGACAGGGGAAGCACAGATACGCAGTATTTT. Its protein is CSVADRGSTDTQYF.

V usage is TRBV2 and J usage is TRBJ2-5; D remains unclear. Germline V gene data show CDR1 as SNHLY and CDR2 as FYNNEI. V was cut by 7 bases and J by 5 bases, with 14 bases left in between. This CDR3 is built from 13 residues. The CDR3 region is CASTNGLRETQYF. In DNA, the CDR3 is TGTGCCAGCACCAACGGCTTGAGGGAGACCCAGTACTTC.

The chain combines TRBV4-1 with TRBJ1-2; D uncertain. Trimming stripped 1 base from V and 0 bases from J, with 12 bases between. From germline, CDR1 is MGHRA and CDR2 YSYEKL. The CDR3 loop spans 16 amino acids. The CDR3 reads CASSQGPVRPNYGYTF. As DNA, the CDR3 is TGCGCCAGCAGCCAAGGGCCAGTGAGACCTAACTATGGCTACACCTTC.

This sequence joins TRBV5-5 and TRBJ2-2; D possibly matches TRBD1 or TRBD2 (6 bases each). Trimming took 4 bases from V and 4 from J, leaving 11 bases between them. Germline V lookup: CDR1 SGHKS, CDR2 YYEKEE (reference sequence). This CDR3 has 14 amino acids. The CDR3 region is CASSTEGVTGELFF. CDR3 nucleotide sequence: TGTGCCAGCAGCACGGAGGGGGTCACCGGGGAGCTGTTTTTT.

The J gene is TRBJ1-3, the V gene TRBV9; possible D gene TRBD1, 5 bases. There are 15 residues in the CDR3. In germline, CDR1 is SGDLS, CDR2 YYNGEE. V lost 5 bases to trimming and J lost 9 bases, with 21 bases between them. CDR3 sequence: CASRPPGAEISTIYF. The CDR3 bases are TGTGCCAGCAGGCCCCCCGGGGCAGAAATCAGCACCATATATTTT. Complete variable domain (other parts from reference TRBV9 and TRBJ1-3): DSGVTQTPKHLITATGQRVTLRCSPRSGDLSVYWYQQSLDQGLQFLIQYYNGEERAKGNILERFSAQQFPDLHSELNLSSLELGDSALYFCASRPPGAEISTIYFGEGSWLTVV.

The chain joins TRBV11-2 to TRBJ2-7; no clear D. Trimming left V 5 bases short and J 11 bases short, with 16 bases between. CDR1 and CDR2 from the germline V gene are SGHAT and FQNNGV. This CDR3 contains 12 residues. The CDR3 loop reads CASSQTPLVKYF. CDR3 DNA sequence: TGTGCCAGCAGCCAAACCCCCCTGGTGAAGTACTTC.

This chain links TRBV10-3 with TRBJ2-1; 7 positions agree with TRBD2. The length of the CDR3 is 13 residues. With V trimmed by 5 bases and J by 7 bases, 5 bases remained unmatched. Germline values: CDR1 ENHRY, CDR2 SYGVKD. In nucleotides, the CDR3 is TGTGCCATCAGTACCGGGACTAAAAATGAGCAGTTCTTC. Protein: CAISTGTKNEQFF.

The V and J genes are TRBV27 and TRBJ2-1, with TRBD2 matching 7 bases. CDR1 is MNHEY and CDR2 is SMNVEV in the germline V gene (reference sequence). The CDR3 runs 15 residues. The V and J ends lost 6 bases and 4 bases, in that order; junction bases with no gene match: 9. The CDR3 sequence: CASRRREVLYNEQFF. The CDR3 coding sequence is TGTGCCAGCAGAAGACGGGAGGTCCTTTACAATGAGCAGTTCTTC.

V and J are TRBV9 and TRBJ2-2; TRBD2 matches 9 bases. The germline V gene has CDR1 SGDLS and CDR2 YYNGEE. The V segment lost 4 bases and the J segment 7 bases; nucleotides outside the gene matches: 8. This CDR3 region has 15 residues. The CDR3 loop is CASSIGTSQGGELFF. In DNA, the CDR3 is TGTGCCAGCAGCATAGGGACTAGCCAGGGCGGGGAGCTGTTTTTT.

This clone was seen once. The chain joins TRBV7-2 to TRBJ2-5; tentatively, D is TRBD2 (5 bases). Per germline, CDR1 SGHTA and CDR2 FQGNSA. The CDR3 is 15 residues long. Trimming removed 1 base from V and 1 base from J, with 10 bases in between. The CDR3 is CASSLVRGSQETQYF. The CDR3 DNA sequence: TGTGCCAGCAGCTTAGTTCGAGGGAGCCAAGAGACCCAGTACTTC.

Concerning this clone: The sample has other DNA sequences that encode this CDR3 too. The chain employs TRBV5-1 and TRBJ2-1; 12 bases line up with TRBD2. Germline assignment: CDR1 SGHRS and CDR2 YFSETQ. Trimming at V came to 4 bases and at J to 4 bases, leaving 3 bases not matched to a gene. The CDR3 runs to 15 residues. CDR3 loop: CASSRTSGTYNEQFF. The CDR3 nucleotides are TGCGCCAGCAGCAGGACTAGCGGGACGTACAATGAGCAGTTCTTC.

The V gene is TRBV29-1, the J gene TRBJ2-4; 10 nucleotides agree with TRBD1. The V segment lost 4 bases and the J segment 7 bases; nucleotides outside the gene matches: 1. CDR3 length: 12 amino acids. CDR1 is SQVTM and CDR2 is ANQGSEA in the germline V gene. Here the CDR3 DNA reads TGCAGCGTTGTGGGACAGGGGAACATTCAGTACTTC. Encoded protein: CSVVGQGNIQYF.

This clone was seen only once. The chain uses TRBV25-1 and TRBJ1-1, with a tentative D call TRBD1 (5 bases). This CDR3 comprises 14 residues. Trimming shortened V by 2 bases and J by 1 base, and 8 bases separated the two germline ends. CDR1 and CDR2 from the germline V gene are MGHDK and SYGVNS. The CDR3 protein is CASSEIGENTEAFF. Here the CDR3 DNA reads TGTGCCAGCAGTGAAATAGGGGAGAACACTGAAGCTTTCTTT.

The chain couples TRBV5-6 to TRBJ1-3; TRBD1 might be the D (5 bases). Germline V gives CDR1 SGHDT, CDR2 YYEEEE. V lost 1 base, J lost 1 base, and 15 bases lay in between. The CDR3 totals 17 residues. CDR3 coding DNA: TGTGCCAGCAGCTTGTTTGGCAGGGAGTCATCTGGAAACACCATATATTTT. It encodes CASSLFGRESSGNTIYF.